These 30 T cell receptor beta chains originate from one sample sequenced in a study of identical twins (TCRdb year 2016). The method was 5' RACE. This sample was sequenced with an Illumina HiSeq 2000. Clones were called with MiXCR by TCRdb after fastp trimmed the public reads at Q25, and only in-frame beta chains were retained. One record per CDR3 amino acid sequence lists the most common genes and DNA. Here the sample has 600,000 to 700,000 distinct CDR3 sequences; around 20% occur a single time. Together, the top ten hold 4% to 5.5% of the sample. This sample was shared with a second study, whose subject was T cells expressing NK-cell markers.

The sequencing input was PBMCs. These receptor sequences come from a woman aged 18-35 years in good health.

This clonotype showed up many times. The chain has TRBV29-1 and TRBJ2-6; 9 bases align to TRBD1. Germline values: CDR1 SQVTM, CDR2 ANQGSEA. The CDR3 runs 15 residues. V was clipped by 6 bases and J by 0 bases; unmatched bases: 3. As DNA, the CDR3 is TGCAGCGTGGGACAGGGCGCCTCTGGGGCCAACGTCCTGACTTTC. This translates into CSVGQGASGANVLTF.

The rearrangement joins TRBV5-1 to TRBJ2-7; D is unresolved. This CDR3 is built from 11 residues. V dropped 4 bases and J dropped 5 bases, with 7 bases sitting between them. CDR1 is SGHRS, CDR2 YFSETQ, per germline. CDR3 DNA sequence: TGCGCCAGCAGCACCTCGGACGAGCAGTACTTC. Translating gives CASSTSDEQYF.

This rearrangement joins TRBV7-3 to TRBJ2-2; possibly TRBD2 for D (7 bases). V was clipped by 2 bases and J by 0 bases, with 10 bases between them. The germline gives CDR1 SGHTA, CDR2 FQGTGA. The CDR3 loop spans 16 amino acids. In DNA form, the CDR3 reads TGTGCCAGCAGCTTACAGGGGACTACGAACACCGGGGAGCTGTTTTTT. Residues: CASSLQGTTNTGELFF.

This clonotype was recorded a few times. This chain links TRBV6-5 with TRBJ1-5, with D unclear. Germline V lookup: CDR1 MNHEY, CDR2 SVGAGI. Trimming took off 1 base at V and 1 base at J, with 8 bases between the two ends. The CDR3 sequence is 15 residues long. The CDR3 here is CASSYWEDSNQPQHF. In DNA, the CDR3 is TGTGCCAGCAGTTACTGGGAGGACAGCAATCAGCCCCAGCATTTT.

The chain uses TRBV10-3 and TRBJ2-3, with TRBD2 identical over 14 bases. The germline V gene has CDR1 ENHRY and CDR2 SYGVKD. The CDR3 runs 17 residues. V gave up 4 bases and J gave up 0 bases; unmatched junction bases: 3. DNA for the CDR3: TGTGCCATCAGTGTCGGACTAGCGGGGGGAAGCACAGATACGCAGTATTTT. It translates to CAISVGLAGGSTDTQYF.

The rearrangement uses TRBV18 and TRBJ1-2, with a tentative D call TRBD1 (6 bases). The CDR3 is made up of 15 amino acids. Germline CDR1 reads KGHSH; CDR2 reads LQKENI. Trimming left V 2 bases short and J 4 bases short, with 14 bases between. The CDR3 reads CASSPIGGILYGYTF. CDR3 DNA: TGTGCCAGCTCACCAATCGGGGGCATCCTCTATGGCTACACCTTC.

This chain joins TRBV5-6 and TRBJ2-7; the match to TRBD2 covers 7 bases. CDR1 is SGHDT, CDR2 YYEEEE, per germline. V lost 2 bases and J lost 4; bases outside the gene matches: 6. This CDR3 contains 14 residues. CDR3 in DNA: TGTGCCAGCAGCTTCACTAGCGTGAGGTACGAGCAGTACTTC. Translating it yields CASSFTSVRYEQYF.

This clonotype was seen a few times. The chain uses TRBV20-1 and TRBJ1-5; D call uncertain. This CDR3 has 13 residues. CDR1 and CDR2 (germline): DFQATT, SNEGSKA (reference sequence). The V and J ends lost 4 bases and 4 bases respectively, with 11 bases between them. The DNA for the CDR3 is TGCAGTGCTACGACCGGCGGAAATCAGCCCCAGCATTTT. It is translated as CSATTGGNQPQHF.

This clonotype was counted a few times. This chain joins TRBV20-1 and TRBJ2-7; a weak D match, TRBD2 (6 bases). Germline CDR1 and CDR2: DFQATT and SNEGSKA (reference sequence). The germline V and J ends were trimmed by 2 bases and 2 bases, with 7 bases remaining between them. The CDR3 has 12 amino acids. CDR3 protein: CSARRRAYEQYF. CDR3 DNA sequence: TGCAGTGCTAGAAGGAGGGCCTACGAGCAGTACTTC.

This clonotype was recorded many times. The chain carries TRBV11-2 and TRBJ2-1, with 11 bases matching TRBD2. The V gene's germline CDR1 is SGHAT and CDR2 FQNNGV. This CDR3 has 15 amino acids. V trimming: 7 bases; J trimming: 6 bases; junction bases outside the gene matches: 8. The CDR3 loop is CASTLGTSGLNEQFF. The CDR3 DNA reads as TGTGCCAGCACACTAGGGACTAGCGGCCTCAATGAGCAGTTCTTC.

The V gene is TRBV27, the J gene TRBJ2-3, with D hard to call. The germline V and J ends were trimmed by 5 bases and 6 bases, with 15 bases remaining between them. The CDR3 runs 14 residues. Germline V gene lookup returns CDR1 MNHEY and CDR2 SMNVEV (reference sequence). CDR3 region: CASSHIRTLDTQYF. The CDR3 region has the DNA TGTGCCAGCAGTCATATCCGGACCCTGGATACGCAGTATTTT.

The V call is TRBV7-9, the J call TRBJ1-6, with D possibly being TRBD1 (5 bases). The CDR3 is 14 residues long. Trimming removed 5 bases at V and 8 bases at J, with 13 bases between. Germline-derived CDR1 and CDR2 are SEHNR and FQNEAQ (reference sequence). As DNA, the CDR3 is TGTGCCAGCAGCCTCGGGGGACTGGATTCACCCCTCCACTTT. This encodes CASSLGGLDSPLHF.

This clonotype came up a few times. V and J are TRBV29-1 and TRBJ2-5, with TRBD2 identical over 9 bases. The length of the CDR3 is 15 residues. V was pared by 7 bases and J by 1 base, with 10 bases of the junction left unmatched. Per germline, CDR1 SQVTM and CDR2 ANQGSEA. CDR3 protein: CSASLRGGRQETQYF. In nucleotides, the CDR3 is TGCAGCGCCTCCTTGCGGGGGGGCCGCCAAGAGACCCAGTACTTC.

In its sample, this clonotype was seen many times. The CDR3 sequence: CASRFYGGSSYNEQFF. DNA for the CDR3: TGCGCCAGCAGATTTTATGGCGGGAGCTCCTACAATGAGCAGTTCTTC. J is TRBJ2-1 and V is TRBV5-1, with 7 bases that match TRBD2. The CDR3 sequence is 16 residues long. V was pared by 5 bases and J by 0 bases, with 8 bases of the junction left unmatched. Germline V gene data show CDR1 as SGHRS and CDR2 as YFSETQ.

This clonotype has a handful of counts. The CDR3 DNA follows: TGTGCCAGCAGCTTAGGGCTAGCGGGGGGCAGGGAGTTCTTC. It yields the protein CASSLGLAGGREFF. The J gene is TRBJ2-1, the V gene TRBV7-6; 11 bases align to TRBD2. Germline V gene lookup returns CDR1 SGHVS and CDR2 FNYEAQ. Unmatched junction bases numbered 7, after V lost 1 base and J lost 14 bases. The CDR3 consists of 14 residues.

This clonotype was picked up a small number of times. This chain links TRBV20-1 with TRBJ1-4; D unclear. Germline V lookup: CDR1 DFQATT, CDR2 SNEGSKA (reference sequence). Trimming removed 0 bases at V and 10 bases at J, with 12 bases between. This CDR3 spans 13 amino acids. CDR3 amino acids: CSARENRNGKLFF. The CDR3 region has the DNA TGCAGTGCTAGAGAAAACAGAAACGGAAAACTGTTTTTT.

In this sample, this clonotype turned up many times. The chain employs TRBV9 and TRBJ1-5, with 8 bases matching TRBD1. Losses at the gene ends were 1 base for V and 7 bases for J; bases not matched to a gene: 7. Germline CDR1 SGDLS, CDR2 YYNGEE. The CDR3 spans 15 residues. Here the CDR3 reads CASSVSTGEEQPQHF. The CDR3, as DNA: TGTGCCAGCAGCGTATCGACAGGGGAGGAACAGCCCCAGCATTTT.

This clonotype was observed at least ten times. The chain joins TRBV12-3 or TRBV12-4 to TRBJ2-3, with D perhaps TRBD1 or TRBD2 (5 bases each). Trimming shortened V by 7 bases and J by 4 bases, and 15 bases separated the two germline ends. This CDR3 is built from 14 residues. The CDR3 bases are TGTGCCAGCAAAGTCCCGGGACGGGCAGATACGCAGTATTTT. Protein: CASKVPGRADTQYF.

This clonotype was counted between two and nine times. The J gene is TRBJ1-1, the V gene TRBV12-3 or TRBV12-4; 10 bases are shared with TRBD1. The CDR3 spans 14 residues. V lost 6 bases and J lost 6; bases outside the gene matches: 7. CDR3 residues: CASSLTGGLPEAFF. Here the CDR3 DNA reads TGTGCCAGCAGCCTGACAGGGGGCCTCCCTGAAGCTTTCTTT.

This clonotype came up many times. The gene calls are TRBV9 and TRBJ2-7; 9 bases are a match to TRBD1. The germline V gene encodes CDR1 SGDLS and CDR2 YYNGEE. The CDR3 extends over 14 amino acids. J gave up 9 bases and V 0 bases, and 7 bases lay outside the gene matches. The CDR3 region is CASSVGQDRGRQYF. In nucleotides, the CDR3 is TGTGCCAGCAGCGTAGGTCAGGACAGGGGCCGGCAGTACTTC. The variable domain in full, with the rest retrieved from reference TRBV9 and TRBJ2-7, is DSGVTQTPKHLITATGQRVTLRCSPRSGDLSVYWYQQSLDQGLQFLIQYYNGEERAKGNILERFSAQQFPDLHSELNLSSLELGDSALYFCASSVGQDRGRQYFGPGTRLTVT.

Only a few counts were recorded for this clonotype. The genes are TRBV20-1 and TRBJ2-2; D remains unclear. V lost 0 bases, J lost 1 base, and 12 bases lay in between. The germline V gene has CDR1 DFQATT and CDR2 SNEGSKA (reference sequence). The CDR3 is made up of 16 amino acids. DNA for the CDR3: TGCAGTGCTAGAGACCTCCCCGGATTGAACACCGGGGAGCTGTTTTTT. It codes for CSARDLPGLNTGELFF.

This rearrangement joins TRBV7-2 to TRBJ2-7, with 7 bases fitting TRBD2. There are 15 residues in the CDR3. Trimming cost V 1 base and J 8 bases; bases outside gene matches: 11. Germline-derived CDR1 and CDR2 are SGHTA and FQGNSA. The CDR3 DNA is TGTGCCAGCAGCTTAGGGAGCGGGAACTCACTACAGCAGTACTTC. It translates to CASSLGSGNSLQQYF.

This rearrangement joins TRBV9 to TRBJ2-3, with D hard to call. Trimming took 4 bases from V and 3 from J, leaving 18 bases between them. This CDR3 has 16 residues. Germline CDR1 reads SGDLS; CDR2 reads YYNGEE. In DNA form, the CDR3 reads TGTGCCAGCAGCCCCCAAGGCCTGAAGGAGACAGATACGCAGTATTTT. Protein sequence: CASSPQGLKETDTQYF.

This clonotype has only a few counts. This sequence joins TRBV25-1 and TRBJ2-1; 7 bases agree with TRBD2. CDR1 and CDR2 from the germline V gene are MGHDK and SYGVNS. The CDR3 is 17 residues long. Losses at the gene ends were 2 bases for V and 0 bases for J; bases not matched to a gene: 7. The CDR3 loop is CASSESLWEGSYNEQFF. CDR3 DNA sequence: TGTGCCAGCAGTGAAAGTTTGTGGGAGGGCTCCTACAATGAGCAGTTCTTC.

This rearrangement joins TRBV6-1 to TRBJ1-2, with D uncertain. Trimming cost V 7 bases and J 4 bases, with 13 bases left between them. Germline-derived CDR1 and CDR2 are MNHNS and SASEGT. This CDR3 contains 13 residues. CDR3 sequence reads: CASTQSGLYGYTF. The CDR3 region has the DNA TGTGCCAGCACGCAGTCGGGCCTCTATGGCTACACCTTC.

Only a few counts were recorded for this clonotype. The chain has TRBV21-1 and TRBJ2-7; whether TRBD2, the table's D call, matches the DNA was not checked. TRBV21-1 is assigned pseudogene status. CDR3 length equals 14 residues. The CDR3 DNA sequence: TGTGCCAGCAGCAAAGGGGGACTGATCTACGAGCAGTACTTC. Amino acids: CASSKGGLIYEQYF.

This clonotype was counted many times. The rearrangement joins TRBV12-3 or TRBV12-4 to TRBJ2-7, with D tentatively TRBD1 (6 bases). The CDR3 extends over 14 amino acids. The ends were cut back, 5 bases at V and 2 bases at J, with 13 bases in the middle. The CDR3: CASSANREPYEQYF. The CDR3 DNA sequence: TGTGCCAGCAGTGCAAACAGGGAACCCTACGAGCAGTACTTC.

This clonotype occurred a few times. This chain joins TRBV6-1 and TRBJ2-7, with D unresolved. CDR3 size: 13 residues. V dropped 6 bases and J dropped 7 bases, with 16 bases sitting between them. In germline, CDR1 is MNHNS, CDR2 SASEGT. In DNA form, the CDR3 reads TGTGCCAGCAGCTGGGGTTATGTGGGGGAGCAGTACTTC. Its protein is CASSWGYVGEQYF.

The chain recombines TRBV9 with TRBJ2-1; unclear D gene. The germline gives CDR1 SGDLS, CDR2 YYNGEE. The V end lost 4 bases, the J end lost 11 bases, and 13 bases lay between the germline ends. This CDR3 has 12 residues. CDR3 amino acids: CASSSHTQKQFF. The CDR3 coding sequence is TGTGCCAGCAGCTCCCACACTCAAAAGCAGTTCTTC.

J is TRBJ2-7 and V is TRBV11-2; possible D gene TRBD2, 5 bases. V gave up 0 bases and J gave up 7 bases, with 16 bases separating them. Germline CDR1 SGHAT, CDR2 FQNNGV. The CDR3 length is 15 residues. DNA for the CDR3: TGTGCCAGCAGCTTAGAAAGCGGCCTCCCGGGGGAGCAGTACTTC. It yields the protein CASSLESGLPGEQYF.